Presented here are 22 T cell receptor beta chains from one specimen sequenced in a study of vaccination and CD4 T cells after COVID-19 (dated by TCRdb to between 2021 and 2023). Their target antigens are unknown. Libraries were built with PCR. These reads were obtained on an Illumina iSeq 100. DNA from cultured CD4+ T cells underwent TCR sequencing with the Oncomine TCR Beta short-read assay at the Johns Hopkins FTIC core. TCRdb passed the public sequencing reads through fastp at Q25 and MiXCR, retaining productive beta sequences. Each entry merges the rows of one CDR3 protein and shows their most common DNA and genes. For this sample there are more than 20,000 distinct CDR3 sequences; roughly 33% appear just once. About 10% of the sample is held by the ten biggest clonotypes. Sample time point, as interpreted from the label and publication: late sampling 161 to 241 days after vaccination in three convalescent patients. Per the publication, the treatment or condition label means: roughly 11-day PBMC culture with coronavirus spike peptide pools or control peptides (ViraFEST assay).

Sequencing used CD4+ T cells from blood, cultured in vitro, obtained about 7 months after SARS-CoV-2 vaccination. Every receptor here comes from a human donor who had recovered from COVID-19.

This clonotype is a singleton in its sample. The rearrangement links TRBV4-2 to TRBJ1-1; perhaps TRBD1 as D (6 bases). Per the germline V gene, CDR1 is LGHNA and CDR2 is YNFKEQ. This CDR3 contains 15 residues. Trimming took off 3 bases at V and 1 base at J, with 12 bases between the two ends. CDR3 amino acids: CASSQQTGPNTEAFF. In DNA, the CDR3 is TGTGCCAGCAGCCAGCAAACAGGGCCGAACACTGAAGCTTTCTTT.

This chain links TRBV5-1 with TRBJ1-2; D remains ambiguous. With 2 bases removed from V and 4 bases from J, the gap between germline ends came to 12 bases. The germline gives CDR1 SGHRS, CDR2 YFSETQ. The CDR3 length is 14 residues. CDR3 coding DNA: TGCGCCAGCAGCTTATTGCCAGAAGCCTATGGCTACACCTTC. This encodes CASSLLPEAYGYTF.

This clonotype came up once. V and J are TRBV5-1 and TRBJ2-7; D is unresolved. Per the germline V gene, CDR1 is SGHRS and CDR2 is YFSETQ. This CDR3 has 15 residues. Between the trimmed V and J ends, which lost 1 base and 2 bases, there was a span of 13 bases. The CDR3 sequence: CASSLLAEPTYEQYF. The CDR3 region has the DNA TGCGCCAGCAGCTTGTTGGCGGAACCGACCTACGAGCAGTACTTC. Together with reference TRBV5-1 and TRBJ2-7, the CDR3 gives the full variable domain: KAGVTQTPRYLIKTRGQQVTLSCSPISGHRSVSWYQQTPGQGLQFLFEYFSETQRNKGNFPGRFSGRQFSNSRSEMNVSTLELGDSALYLCASSLLAEPTYEQYFGPGTRLTVT.

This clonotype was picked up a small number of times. The CDR3 nucleotides read TGTGCCAGCAGTGGGGGTCGGGCGGGCTACGAGCAGTACTTC. Translating gives CASSGGRAGYEQYF. This chain joins TRBV2 and TRBJ2-7; TRBD2 is a possible D gene (5 bases). Germline loops: CDR1 SNHLY, CDR2 FYNNEI. This CDR3 region has 14 residues. V shed 4 bases and J shed 3 bases, with 13 bases lying between them.

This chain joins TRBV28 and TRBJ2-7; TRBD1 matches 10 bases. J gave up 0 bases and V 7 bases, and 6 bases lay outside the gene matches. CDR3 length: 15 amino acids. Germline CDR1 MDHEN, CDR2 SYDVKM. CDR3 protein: CASTPGTGVSYEQYF. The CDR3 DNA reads TGTGCCAGCACCCCCGGGACAGGGGTCTCCTACGAGCAGTACTTC. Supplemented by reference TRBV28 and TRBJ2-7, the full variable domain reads DVKVTQSSRYLVKRTGEKVFLECVQDMDHENMFWYRQDPGLGLRLIYFSYDVKMKEKGDIPEGYSVSREKKERFSLILESASTNQTSMYLCASTPGTGVSYEQYFGPGTRLTVT.

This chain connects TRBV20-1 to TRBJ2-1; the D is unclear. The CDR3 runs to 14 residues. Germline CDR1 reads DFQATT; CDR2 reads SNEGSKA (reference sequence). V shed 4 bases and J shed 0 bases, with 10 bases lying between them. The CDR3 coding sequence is TGCAGTGCTATAACAGATAGCTCCTACAATGAGCAGTTCTTC. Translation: CSAITDSSYNEQFF.

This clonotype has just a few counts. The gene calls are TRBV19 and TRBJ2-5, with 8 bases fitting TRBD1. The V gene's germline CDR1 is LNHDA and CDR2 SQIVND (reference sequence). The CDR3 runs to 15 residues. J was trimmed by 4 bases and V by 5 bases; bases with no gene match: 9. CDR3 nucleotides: TGTGCCAGTAGTTCGATCCAGGGGGCTAGAGAGACCCAGTACTTC. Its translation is CASSSIQGARETQYF.

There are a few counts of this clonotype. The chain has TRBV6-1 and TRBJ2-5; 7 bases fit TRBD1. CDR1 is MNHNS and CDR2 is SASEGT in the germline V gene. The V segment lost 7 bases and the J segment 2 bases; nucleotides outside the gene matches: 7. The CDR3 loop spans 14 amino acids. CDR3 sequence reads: CASKLTGAQETQYF. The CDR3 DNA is TGTGCCAGCAAGCTCACAGGGGCACAAGAGACCCAGTACTTC.

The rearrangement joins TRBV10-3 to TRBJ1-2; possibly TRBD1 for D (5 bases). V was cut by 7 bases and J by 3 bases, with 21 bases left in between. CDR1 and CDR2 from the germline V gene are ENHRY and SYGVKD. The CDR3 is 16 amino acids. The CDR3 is CAITSGRDFTDYGYTF. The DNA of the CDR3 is TGTGCCATCACTTCTGGACGGGACTTTACGGACTATGGCTACACCTTC.

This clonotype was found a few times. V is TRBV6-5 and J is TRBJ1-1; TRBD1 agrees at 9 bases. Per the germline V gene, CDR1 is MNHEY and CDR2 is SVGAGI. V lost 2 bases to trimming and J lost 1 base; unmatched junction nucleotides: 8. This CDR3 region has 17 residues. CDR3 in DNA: TGTGCCAGCAGTTACATGGACAGGGGTACGGCGAACACTGAAGCTTTCTTT. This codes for CASSYMDRGTANTEAFF.

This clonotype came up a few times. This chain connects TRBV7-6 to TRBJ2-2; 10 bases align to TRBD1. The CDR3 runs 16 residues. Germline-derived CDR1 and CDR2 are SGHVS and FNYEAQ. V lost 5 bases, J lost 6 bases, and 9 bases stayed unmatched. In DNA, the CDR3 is TGTGCCAGCAGCGCATATTTGGGACAGGGGCCCGGGGAGCTGTTTTTT. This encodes CASSAYLGQGPGELFF.

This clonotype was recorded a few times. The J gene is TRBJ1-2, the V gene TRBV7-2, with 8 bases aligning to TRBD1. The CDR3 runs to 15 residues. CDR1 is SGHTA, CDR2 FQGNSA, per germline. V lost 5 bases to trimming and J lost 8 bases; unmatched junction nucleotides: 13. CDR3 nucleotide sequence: TGTGCCAGCAGCACCCAAAGTGGGGACAGGAACGGCTACACCTTC. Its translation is CASSTQSGDRNGYTF. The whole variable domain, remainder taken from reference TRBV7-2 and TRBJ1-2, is GAGVSQSPSNKVTEKGKDVELRCDPISGHTALYWYRQSLGQGLEFLIYFQGNSAPDKSGLPSDRFSAERTGGSVSTLTIQRTQQEDSAVYLCASSTQSGDRNGYTFGSGTRLTVV.

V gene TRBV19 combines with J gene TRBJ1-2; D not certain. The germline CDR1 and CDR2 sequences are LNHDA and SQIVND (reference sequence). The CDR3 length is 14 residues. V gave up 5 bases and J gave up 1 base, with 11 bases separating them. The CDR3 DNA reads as TGTGCCAGTAGTGCCGGAGTCAATAACTATGGCTACACCTTC. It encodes CASSAGVNNYGYTF.

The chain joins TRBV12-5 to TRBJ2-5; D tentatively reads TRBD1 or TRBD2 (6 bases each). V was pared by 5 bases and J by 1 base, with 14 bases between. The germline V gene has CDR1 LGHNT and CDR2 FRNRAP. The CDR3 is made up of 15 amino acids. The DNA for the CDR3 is TGTGCTAGTGGTCTGGGGGGCCCCGGCCAAGAGACCCAGTACTTC. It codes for CASGLGGPGQETQYF.

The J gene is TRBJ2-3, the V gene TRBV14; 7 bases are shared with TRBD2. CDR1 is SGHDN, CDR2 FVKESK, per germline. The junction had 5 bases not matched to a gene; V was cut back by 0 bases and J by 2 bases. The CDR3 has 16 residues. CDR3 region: CASSQDSGLYTDTQYF. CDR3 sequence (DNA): TGTGCCAGCAGCCAAGACTCGGGACTATACACAGATACGCAGTATTTT.

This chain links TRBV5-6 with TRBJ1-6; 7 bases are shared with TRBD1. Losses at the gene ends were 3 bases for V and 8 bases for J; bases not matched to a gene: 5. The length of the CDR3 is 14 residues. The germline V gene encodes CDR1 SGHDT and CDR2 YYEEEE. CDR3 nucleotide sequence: TGTGCCAGCAGCTGGGGACAGCCGTATTCACCCCTCCACTTT. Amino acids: CASSWGQPYSPLHF.

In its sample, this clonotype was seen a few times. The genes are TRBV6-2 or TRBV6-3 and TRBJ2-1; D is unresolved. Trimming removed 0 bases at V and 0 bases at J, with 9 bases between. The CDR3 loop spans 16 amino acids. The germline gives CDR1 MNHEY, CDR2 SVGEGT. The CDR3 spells CASSYSARSSYNEQFF. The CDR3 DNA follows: TGTGCCAGCAGTTACTCCGCCCGGAGCTCCTACAATGAGCAGTTCTTC.

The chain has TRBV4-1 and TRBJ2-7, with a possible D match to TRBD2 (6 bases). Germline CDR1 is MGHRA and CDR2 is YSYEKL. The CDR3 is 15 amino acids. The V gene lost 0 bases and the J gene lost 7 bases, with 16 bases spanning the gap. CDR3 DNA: TGCGCCAGCAGCCAAGATTGGCAGGAGGGGAGAGAGCAGTACTTC. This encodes CASSQDWQEGREQYF.

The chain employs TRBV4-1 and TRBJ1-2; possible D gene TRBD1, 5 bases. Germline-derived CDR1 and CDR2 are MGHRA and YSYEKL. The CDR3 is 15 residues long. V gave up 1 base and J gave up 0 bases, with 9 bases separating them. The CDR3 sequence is CASSQAPTANYGYTF. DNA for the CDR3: TGCGCCAGCAGCCAAGCTCCGACAGCTAACTATGGCTACACCTTC.

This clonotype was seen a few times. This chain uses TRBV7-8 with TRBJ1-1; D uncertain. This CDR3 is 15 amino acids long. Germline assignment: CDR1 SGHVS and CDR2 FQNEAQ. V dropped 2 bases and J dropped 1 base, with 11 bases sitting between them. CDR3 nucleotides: TGTGCCAGCAGCTTACCCAGATTCCGGAACACTGAAGCTTTCTTT. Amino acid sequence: CASSLPRFRNTEAFF.

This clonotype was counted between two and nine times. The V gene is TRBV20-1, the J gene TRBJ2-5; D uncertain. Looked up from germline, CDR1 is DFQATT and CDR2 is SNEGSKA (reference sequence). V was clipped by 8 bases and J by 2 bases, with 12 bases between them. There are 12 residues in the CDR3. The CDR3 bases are TGCAGTTCCAGTTACCAACAAGAGACCCAGTACTTC. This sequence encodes CSSSYQQETQYF.

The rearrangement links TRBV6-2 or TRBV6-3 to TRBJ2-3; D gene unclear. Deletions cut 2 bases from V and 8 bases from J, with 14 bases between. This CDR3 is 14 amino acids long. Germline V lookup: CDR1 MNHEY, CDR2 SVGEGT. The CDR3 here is CASSYLYGPATQYF. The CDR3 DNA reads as TGTGCCAGCAGTTACCTCTACGGACCTGCTACGCAGTATTTT.